Presented here are 22 T cell receptor beta chains from one specimen sequenced in a study of T cell responses to AZD1222 COVID-19 vaccine. TCRdb keeps only in-frame clones here, not all; method: immunoSEQ multiplex PCR. Among fewer than 150,000 clones, approximately 91% were seen once, and the ten largest hold around 5%. Source: peripheral blood, taken on day 0 of AZD1222 vaccination. Receptor source: an adult in good health.

The rearrangement joins TRBV2 to TRBJ1-2, with a weak D call TRBD1 (5 bases). The length of the CDR3 is 14 residues. Trimming left V 7 bases short and J 8 bases short, with 20 bases between. CDR1 is SNHLY and CDR2 is FYNNEI in the germline V gene. DNA of the CDR3: TGTGCCAGCAAGACTACCTGGGGGGTGGAGGGCTACACCTTC. Translation gives CASKTTWGVEGYTF.

This chain links TRBV28 with TRBJ2-1, with 10 bases identical to TRBD2. J gave up 3 bases and V 3 bases, and 8 bases lay outside the gene matches. The germline V gene encodes CDR1 MDHEN and CDR2 SYDVKM. The length of the CDR3 is 17 residues. CDR3 region: CASSFTSGRVDYNEQFF. In nucleotides, the CDR3 is TGTGCCAGCAGTTTTACCAGCGGGAGGGTGGACTACAATGAGCAGTTCTTC.

V gene TRBV7-9 combines with J gene TRBJ2-5; 8 positions match TRBD1. The V and J ends lost 1 base and 5 bases, in that order; junction bases with no gene match: 6. There are 15 residues in the CDR3. Germline CDR1 is SEHNR and CDR2 is FQNEAQ (reference sequence). CDR3 nucleotide sequence: TGTGCCAGCAGCTTAGTCGGGACAGGAGGGGAGACCCAGTACTTC. It yields the protein CASSLVGTGGETQYF.

The chain links TRBV28 to TRBJ2-7; 7 bases are a match to TRBD2. J was trimmed by 3 bases and V by 4 bases; bases with no gene match: 6. CDR1 and CDR2 (germline): MDHEN, SYDVKM. The CDR3 is 14 residues long. This chain's CDR3 is CASSSPGLSYEQYF. As DNA, the CDR3 is TGTGCCAGCAGTTCTCCGGGACTAAGCTACGAGCAGTACTTC.

The chain links TRBV29-1 to TRBJ2-7; D may be TRBD1 (5 bases). The CDR3 runs to 13 residues. V shed 6 bases and J shed 4 bases, with 16 bases lying between them. CDR1 is SQVTM, CDR2 ANQGSEA, per germline. Written as DNA, the CDR3 is TGCAGCGTCCGTCAGGGTGGGGTATACGAGCAGTACTTC. Its translation is CSVRQGGVYEQYF.

This chain joins TRBV19 and TRBJ2-1; the D is unclear. The germline gives CDR1 LNHDA, CDR2 SQIVND (reference sequence). The CDR3 is 11 amino acids. V lost 8 bases and J lost 6, with 8 bases in between. The CDR3 DNA follows: TGTGCCAGTGGTTGGGTCAATGAGCAGTTCTTC. Amino acids: CASGWVNEQFF. The full variable domain, its missing parts supplied by reference TRBV19 and TRBJ2-1, is DGGITQSPKYLFRKEGQNVTLSCEQNLNHDAMYWYRQDPGQGLRLIYYSQIVNDFQKGDIAEGYSVSREKKESFPLTVTSAQKNPTAFYLCASGWVNEQFFGPGTRLTVL.

The V and J genes are TRBV19 and TRBJ1-1, with D tentatively TRBD1 (5 bases). Trimming left V 1 base short and J 1 base short, with 16 bases between. CDR1 LNHDA and CDR2 SQIVND come from the germline V gene (reference sequence). The CDR3 is 17 amino acids. CDR3 nucleotide sequence: TGTGCCAGTAGTATAGGGCCCAGGGCCTTTCCGAACACTGAAGCTTTCTTT. Amino acids: CASSIGPRAFPNTEAFF.

This clone was counted once. This chain uses TRBV7-9 with TRBJ2-3; 11 bases align to TRBD1. The CDR3 consists of 15 residues. Germline V gene lookup returns CDR1 SEHNR and CDR2 FQNEAQ (reference sequence). V lost 5 bases, J lost 3 bases, and 4 bases stayed unmatched. In nucleotides, the CDR3 is TGTGCCAGCAGCACCGGACAGGGGGCGACAGATACGCAGTATTTT. This encodes CASSTGQGATDTQYF.

V and J are TRBV5-5 and TRBJ1-2; no clear D. Germline values: CDR1 SGHKS, CDR2 YYEKEE (reference sequence). CDR3 size: 13 residues. Trimming took 6 bases from V and 8 from J, leaving 17 bases between them. The CDR3 nucleotides read TGTGCCAGCACCACCCGGTCTTGGAAGGGCTACACCTTC. It specifies CASTTRSWKGYTF.

The chain employs TRBV7-9 and TRBJ1-1; 11 bases line up with TRBD1. In germline, CDR1 is SEHNR, CDR2 FQNEAQ (reference sequence). The length of the CDR3 is 15 residues. The J segment lost 4 bases and the V segment lost 4 bases, leaving 5 bases of the junction unmatched. For the CDR3, the DNA is TGTGCCAGCAGCTGGACAGGGGGCGTGGGCACTGAAGCTTTCTTT. As protein: CASSWTGGVGTEAFF.

Written as DNA, the CDR3 is TGTGCCAGCAGCGTCGGGGACAGCTCTGGAAACACCATATATTTT. This translates into CASSVGDSSGNTIYF. The chain couples TRBV9 to TRBJ1-3; TRBD1 matches at 7 bases. V lost 2 bases to trimming and J lost 0 bases; unmatched junction nucleotides: 2. CDR1 SGDLS and CDR2 YYNGEE come from the germline V gene. The CDR3 extends over 15 amino acids.

This chain uses TRBV3-1 (or the pseudogene TRBV3-2) with TRBJ2-1; D possibly matches TRBD1 or TRBD2 (5 bases each). Between the trimmed V and J ends, which lost 3 bases and 5 bases, there was a span of 17 bases. The germline V gene has CDR1 LGHDT and CDR2 YNNKEL (reference sequence). The CDR3 covers 16 residues. CDR3 sequence reads: CASSHPLGPPNNEQFF. The CDR3 DNA sequence: TGTGCCAGCAGCCACCCATTGGGACCACCTAACAATGAGCAGTTCTTC.

J is TRBJ1-2 and V is TRBV5-4; D gene unclear. Germline values: CDR1 SGHNT, CDR2 YYREEE (reference sequence). V lost 0 bases to trimming and J lost 0 bases, with 6 bases between them. The CDR3 covers 14 residues. Written as DNA, the CDR3 is TGTGCCAGCAGCTTGGTCACCTCTAACTATGGCTACACCTTC. This sequence encodes CASSLVTSNYGYTF.

The chain joins TRBV4-2 to TRBJ2-5; 10 positions agree with TRBD2. Germline trimming cut 5 bases from V and 4 bases from J; bases unmatched to any gene: 7. CDR3 length: 15 amino acids. Germline V gene lookup returns CDR1 LGHNA and CDR2 YNFKEQ. CDR3 DNA: TGTGCCAGCAGCTCCAGCGGGGGGGCCATAGAGACCCAGTACTTC. Residues: CASSSSGGAIETQYF.

The V call is TRBV3-1 (or the pseudogene TRBV3-2), the J call TRBJ1-2; D is ambiguous. V lost 0 bases, J lost 3 bases, and 8 bases lay in between. CDR1 is LGHDT and CDR2 is YNNKEL in the germline V gene (reference sequence). This CDR3 contains 14 residues. The CDR3 DNA follows: TGTGCCAGCAGCCAAGATCCCAGATACTATGGCTACACCTTC. This gives the protein CASSQDPRYYGYTF.

This clone was seen a single time. CDR3 sequence: CASSLDMASGKARGEQFF. The CDR3 coding sequence is TGTGCCAGCAGCTTAGATATGGCTAGCGGGAAGGCACGGGGTGAGCAGTTCTTC. The V call is TRBV7-9, the J call TRBJ2-1; 9 bases fit TRBD2. CDR3 length: 18 residues. The V gene end was trimmed by 1 base and the J gene end by 9 bases; junction bases not matched to a gene: 16. Germline CDR1 reads SEHNR; CDR2 reads FQNEAQ (reference sequence).

The rearrangement joins TRBV19 to TRBJ2-2; TRBD2 agrees at 8 bases. The germline CDR1 and CDR2 sequences are LNHDA and SQIVND (reference sequence). V shed 3 bases, J shed 4 bases, and the junction held 1 base outside the gene matches. This CDR3 region has 14 residues. CDR3 region: CASSIAGGTGELFF. The CDR3 DNA reads TGTGCCAGTAGTATCGCGGGAGGCACCGGGGAGCTGTTTTTT. The full variable domain, in which reference TRBV19 and TRBJ2-2 provide the parts outside the CDR3, is DGGITQSPKYLFRKEGQNVTLSCEQNLNHDAMYWYRQDPGQGLRLIYYSQIVNDFQKGDIAEGYSVSREKKESFPLTVTSAQKNPTAFYLCASSIAGGTGELFFGEGSRLTVL.

The V and J genes are TRBV29-1 and TRBJ1-1; no firm D call. V lost 7 bases, J lost 1 base, and 13 bases lay in between. Germline V gene data show CDR1 as SQVTM and CDR2 as ANQGSEA. The CDR3 has 13 residues. The CDR3 DNA reads TGCAGCGAGGGCCGTTGGGAGAACACTGAAGCTTTCTTT. Translated, it gives CSEGRWENTEAFF.

This clone came up once. The V call is TRBV10-1, the J call TRBJ1-1, with unresolved D. V dropped 2 bases and J dropped 2 bases, with 9 bases sitting between them. CDR1 and CDR2 from the germline V gene are WNHNN and SYGVQD (reference sequence). There are 14 residues in the CDR3. CDR3 DNA: TGCGCCAGCAGTGAGCGAAGAAGAAACACTGAAGCTTTCTTT. This encodes CASSERRRNTEAFF.

The rearrangement joins TRBV28 to TRBJ1-1; 8 nucleotides align to TRBD1. Germline V gives CDR1 MDHEN, CDR2 SYDVKM. The CDR3 is 16 amino acids. The junction had 12 bases not matched to a gene; V was cut back by 7 bases and J by 2 bases. The CDR3 protein is CASTPGAGGPNTEAFF. The CDR3 bases are TGTGCCAGCACCCCGGGGGCAGGGGGCCCTAACACTGAAGCTTTCTTT. The variable domain in full, completed from reference TRBV28 and TRBJ1-1, reads DVKVTQSSRYLVKRTGEKVFLECVQDMDHENMFWYRQDPGLGLRLIYFSYDVKMKEKGDIPEGYSVSREKKERFSLILESASTNQTSMYLCASTPGAGGPNTEAFFGQGTRLTVV.

The CDR3: CASSQAPRYGTEAFF. In nucleotides, the CDR3 is TGCGCCAGCAGCCAGGCTCCGCGGTATGGCACTGAAGCTTTCTTT. The chain combines TRBV4-1 with TRBJ1-1; no reliable D call. Per the germline V gene, CDR1 is MGHRA and CDR2 is YSYEKL. The CDR3 extends over 15 amino acids. V lost 3 bases and J 4 bases, leaving 15 bases between the germline ends.

The CDR3 DNA follows: TGTGCCAGCAGCCAAAGCGGGGGGCAGGGCAATGAGCAGTTCTTC. It specifies CASSQSGGQGNEQFF. The rearrangement links TRBV7-9 to TRBJ2-1; the match to TRBD2 covers 9 bases. This CDR3 spans 15 amino acids. Germline V gene lookup returns CDR1 SEHNR and CDR2 FQNEAQ (reference sequence). With V trimmed by 5 bases and J by 6 bases, 8 bases remained unmatched.